This T cell receptor beta chain is drawn from a study of early T cells in non-severe SARS-CoV-2 infection. TCRdb analysed the 5' RACE reads with MiXCR anew, one entry per CDR3 protein. The sample gives 40,000 to 60,000 distinct CDR3 sequences, around 7.7% of which show up once; 5.8% is in the top ten. This clonotype was observed a few times. Germline-derived CDR1 and CDR2 are MDHEN and SYDVKM. Trimming at V came to 6 bases and at J to 2 bases, leaving 6 bases not matched to a gene. The CDR3 spans 14 residues. The chain is built from TRBV28 and TRBJ2-7; TRBD1 aligns across 8 bases. Sequenced material: whole blood. This clonotype was sampled from an adult who was a healthcare worker with PCR-confirmed SARS-CoV-2 infection or an uninfected control (not recorded which). CDR3 protein: CASSPPDRAYEQYF. In DNA, the CDR3 is TGTGCCAGCAGCCCACCGGACAGGGCCTACGAGCAGTACTTC.